This T cell receptor beta chain was obtained from a study of beta chain features in type 1 diabetes (dated by TCRdb to the late 2010s). A note on the overall study: No differences in mean age, gender distribution, total cell number or subset yield were found between patients and healthy donors. A total of 90 million to 120 million sorted cells were examined across all samples, and a strong correlation was observed between cell number per subset and RNA yield. The study compared TCRB repertoires of sorted circulating CD4+ T cell subsets between recently diagnosed type 1 diabetes patients and matched healthy donors. Regulatory and stem cell-like memory subsets were isolated from only 8 patients and about eight healthy donors, whereas naive and central memory subsets came from all 28 donors.

Trimming takes 3 bases from V and 0 bases from J, and the germline ends sit 8 bases apart. CDR1 and CDR2 are read off the germline V gene (reference sequence) as GTSNPN and SVGIG. The CDR3 goes from the cysteine to the phenylalanine over 13 residues. Left in the record is the CDR3 DNA by itself, 39 bases read in frame from the first base. Notes on this clone: Its antigen is currently not known. It has no much larger one-base neighbor in the sample; base qualities were not kept.

Each donor gave one peripheral blood draw, averaging approximately 120 mL, which was collected into heparinised tubes. A BD FACSAria II was used to sort naive, central memory, regulatory and stem cell-like memory CD4+ T cells with a panel that included CD45RO, CCR7, CD25, CD127, CD95 and CD27. Purity was above 95% for every sorted population. PBMCs were isolated immediately by Lymphoprep density gradient centrifugation and stained directly without culture. So that batch effects would be minimized, each experiment stained and sorted samples in pairs, pairing one healthy donor with one patient. The High Capacity cDNA Reverse Transcription Kit was used to reverse transcribe all of the isolated RNA, meaning that expressed TCRB transcripts were what got sequenced. Deep immunoSEQ sequencing was performed on naive, central memory and regulatory T cell samples, with an average of roughly 3.6 million total reads per sample. After sorted cells were lysed in RLT buffer, RNA was extracted with DNase-treated RNeasy Micro or Mini kits, with the choice depending on cell number. Each cell subset was processed separately to prevent cross-contamination, with patient and healthy donor samples processed together. The immunoSEQ multiplex PCR was used to amplify TCRB sequences from cDNA, yielding 87-bp fragments that span the CDR3 region. Sequencing of the amplicons was done on the Illumina HiSeq platform. Regarding the original processing steps: PCR bias was computationally corrected using synthetic template baselines, reads within Hamming distance 2 were collapsed, and singletons that could not be merged were discarded. Reads were aligned against IMGT so that V, D and J genes, CDR3 length and insertions or deletions at six rearrangement sites could be assigned. Within each subset, clonotype counts were normalized to the number of sorted cells before true diversity and Gini coefficients were calculated with the tcR R package. The overlap coefficient, calculated on TCRB nucleotide sequences, was used to quantify repertoire sharing. Out-of-frame TCRB sequences from naive cells were analyzed as a proxy for the pre-selection repertoire. TCRdb took this table from immuneACCESS and kept in-frame rearrangements with V and J called. Such tables lack part of the clones; where checked against another copy, unresolved V genes explain under half of the gap, and the rest is unexplained. V and J calls and clone size are given by that table; D and trimming were obtained from the DNA. This sample gives 350,000 to 400,000 clones in total; approximately 15% of them show up just once. In total, the top ten clones hold under 0.02% of the sample.

Broad study findings and their caveats: Naive, central memory and regulatory TCRB repertoires appeared to be more alike among patients than among healthy donors. In all four CD4+ subsets, TCRB CDR3 length was moderately but significantly shorter in type 1 diabetes patients. HLA sub-analyses involved small numbers of individuals, so any influence of HLA type on TCRB rearrangement remained unresolved. Because cDNA was sequenced instead of genomic DNA, highly expressing activated cells could be over-represented, though the groups showed no difference in activation or CD3 levels. Fewer insertions and more nucleotide deletions at VDJ recombination sites were observed in patients with type 1 diabetes, implying thymic rearrangement abnormalities. Shorter templates might be favored by PCR, yet because patient and control samples were amplified and corrected together, any such skew would affect both groups equally.

The specimen sequenced was naive CD4+ T cells from blood. Read against the paper, the sample's cell subset or site label means: true naive CD4+ T cells. This sequence originates from a woman aged 18-29 years in good health. The chain couples TRBV30 to TRBJ1-1; the D segment cannot be called with confidence. The DNA is TGTGCCTGGAGACTACTTTTGAACACTGAAGCTTTCTTT. It is translated as CAWRLLLNTEAFF. Where the CDR3 stops, the reference TRBV30 and TRBJ1-1 genes take over; the full variable domain is SQTIHQWPATLVQPVGSPLSLECTVEGTSNPNLYWYRQAAGRGLQLLFYSVGIGQISSEVPQNLSASRPQDRQFILSSKKLLLSDSGFYLCAWRLLLNTEAFFGQGTRLTVV.